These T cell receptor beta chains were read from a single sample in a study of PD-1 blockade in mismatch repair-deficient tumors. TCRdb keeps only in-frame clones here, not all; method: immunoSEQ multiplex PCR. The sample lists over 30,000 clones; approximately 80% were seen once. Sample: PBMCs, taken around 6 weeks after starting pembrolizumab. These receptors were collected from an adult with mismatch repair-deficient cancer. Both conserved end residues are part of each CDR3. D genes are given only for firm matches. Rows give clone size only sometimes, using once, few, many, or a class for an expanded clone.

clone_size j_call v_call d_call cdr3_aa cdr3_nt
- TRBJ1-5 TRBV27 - CASSLSGSNQPQHF TGTGCCAGCAGTTTATCAGGGAGTAATCAGCCCCAGCATTTT
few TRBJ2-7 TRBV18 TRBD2 CASSLAGGNLREQYF TGTGCCAGCTCGCTAGCGGGAGGGAACCTACGTGAGCAGTACTTC
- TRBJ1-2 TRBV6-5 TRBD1 CASSTGDRFYGYTF TGTGCCAGCAGTACCGGGGACAGGTTCTATGGCTACACCTTC
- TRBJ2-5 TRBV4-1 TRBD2 CASSQAGTSESETQYF TGCGCCAGCAGCCAAGCCGGGACTAGCGAATCAGAGACCCAGTACTTC
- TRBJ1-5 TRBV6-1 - CASSGTRNQPQHF TGTGCCAGCAGTGGGACAAGGAATCAGCCCCAGCATTTT
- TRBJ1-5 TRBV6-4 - CASSPGSRETRSNQPQHF TGTGCCAGCAGCCCTGGGAGTAGGGAAACGAGGAGCAATCAGCCCCAGCATTTT
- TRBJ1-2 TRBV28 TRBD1 CASRAGGYGYTF TGTGCCAGCAGGGCAGGGGGCTATGGCTACACCTTC
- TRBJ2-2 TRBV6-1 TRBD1 CASSAGQPNTGELFF TGTGCCAGCAGTGCGGGACAGCCGAACACCGGGGAGCTGTTTTTT
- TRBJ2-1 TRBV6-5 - CASSYQGREQFF TGTGCCAGCAGTTACCAGGGAAGGGAGCAGTTCTTC
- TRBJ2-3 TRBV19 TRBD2 CASSPTGTSGRSDTQYF TGTGCCAGTAGTCCAACCGGGACTAGCGGGAGATCAGATACGCAGTATTTT
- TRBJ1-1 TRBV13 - CASSFTGSTEAFF TGTGCCAGCAGCTTTACGGGTAGCACTGAAGCTTTCTTT
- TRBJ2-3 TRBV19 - CASSTNPSRQGFTDTQYF TGTGCCAGTAGTACAAACCCCTCTCGGCAGGGCTTCACAGATACGCAGTATTTT
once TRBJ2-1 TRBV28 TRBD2 CASSPGGLSSYNEQFF TGTGCCAGCAGTCCCGGGGGGTTGAGCTCCTACAATGAGCAGTTCTTC
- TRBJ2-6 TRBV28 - CASSDLGPGANVLTF TGTGCCAGCAGTGACCTGGGGCCTGGGGCCAACGTCCTGACTTTC
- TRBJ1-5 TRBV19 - CASSMMEGLRDNQPQHF TGTGCCAGTAGTATGATGGAGGGGCTGAGAGACAATCAGCCCCAGCATTTT
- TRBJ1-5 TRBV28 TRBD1 CASSSRDRVNQPQHF TGTGCCAGCAGTTCGCGGGACAGGGTAAATCAGCCCCAGCATTTT
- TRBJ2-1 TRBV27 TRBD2 CASSLLAGGYNEQFF TGTGCCAGCAGTTTATTGGCGGGAGGGTACAATGAGCAGTTCTTC
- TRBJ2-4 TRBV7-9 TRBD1 CASSSTGGSKNIQYF TGTGCCAGCAGCTCGACAGGGGGCTCCAAAAACATTCAGTACTTC
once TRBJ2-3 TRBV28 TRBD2 CASRRPLAGVDTQYF TGTGCCAGCAGACGCCCACTAGCGGGAGTAGATACGCAGTATTTT
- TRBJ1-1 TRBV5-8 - CASRISQVRTEAFF TGTGCCAGCAGGATCTCCCAGGTCAGGACTGAAGCTTTCTTT
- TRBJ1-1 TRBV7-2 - CASSLVQGLAEAFF TGTGCCAGCAGCTTAGTGCAGGGTCTCGCTGAAGCTTTCTTT
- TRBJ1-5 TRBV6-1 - CASSEEGLSNQPQHF TGTGCCAGCAGTGAGGAGGGTTTAAGCAATCAGCCCCAGCATTTT
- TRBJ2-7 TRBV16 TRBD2 CASSPGLAGGIFYEQYF TGTGCCAGCAGCCCGGGACTAGCGGGAGGGATTTTCTACGAGCAGTACTTC
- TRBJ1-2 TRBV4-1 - CASSQDREKATEGYTF TGCGCCAGCAGCCAAGACCGCGAGAAGGCGACAGAGGGCTACACCTTC
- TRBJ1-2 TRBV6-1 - CASSQDFYGYTF TGTGCCAGCAGCCAGGATTTTTATGGCTACACCTTC
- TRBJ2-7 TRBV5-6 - CASSWSDTYEQYF TGTGCCAGCAGCTGGTCCGACACCTACGAGCAGTACTTC
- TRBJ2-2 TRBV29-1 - CSVEQVNTGELFF TGCAGCGTTGAGCAGGTGAACACCGGGGAGCTGTTTTTT
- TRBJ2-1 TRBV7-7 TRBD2 CASSPRTSSYNEQFF TGTGCCAGCAGCCCACGGACTAGCAGCTACAATGAGCAGTTCTTC
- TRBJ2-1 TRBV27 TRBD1 CASSRDRGYSNEQFF TGTGCCAGCAGTAGGGACAGGGGGTATAGTAATGAGCAGTTCTTC
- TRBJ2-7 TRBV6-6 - CASSYDERAPAYEQYF TGTGCCAGCAGTTACGACGAGCGGGCCCCTGCCTACGAGCAGTACTTC
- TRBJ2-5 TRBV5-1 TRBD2 CASSLVAGAQETQYF TGCGCCAGCAGCTTGGTAGCGGGAGCCCAAGAGACCCAGTACTTC
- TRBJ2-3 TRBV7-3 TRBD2 CASSISGTADTQYF TGTGCCAGCAGCATTAGCGGGACCGCAGATACGCAGTATTTT
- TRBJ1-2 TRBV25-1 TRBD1 CASSHRDRENGYTF TGTGCCAGCAGTCACAGGGACAGGGAGAATGGCTACACCTTC
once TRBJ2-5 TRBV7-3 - CASSLTSGVRETQYF TGTGCCAGCAGCTTAACGTCGGGGGTTAGAGAGACCCAGTACTTC
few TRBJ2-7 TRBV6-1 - CASSVQFTYEQYF TGTGCCAGCAGTGTCCAGTTCACCTACGAGCAGTACTTC
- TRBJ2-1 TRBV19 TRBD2 CASSIAGASGRHKFF TGTGCCAGTAGTATAGCGGGGGCTAGCGGGAGACACAAGTTCTTC
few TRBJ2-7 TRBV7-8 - CASSRTDRAYEQYF TGTGCCAGCAGCCGCACGGACAGAGCCTACGAGCAGTACTTC
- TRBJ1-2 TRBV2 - CASSAERGANYGYTF TGTGCCAGCAGTGCCGAGAGAGGAGCTAACTATGGCTACACCTTC
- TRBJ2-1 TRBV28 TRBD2 CASSSTSREYNEQFF TGTGCCAGCAGTTCGACTAGCCGGGAGTACAATGAGCAGTTCTTC
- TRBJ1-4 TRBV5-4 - CASSLERGRLRGDEKLFF TGTGCCAGCAGCTTGGAGCGGGGTAGACTGCGGGGTGATGAAAAACTGTTTTTT
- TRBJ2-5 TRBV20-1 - CSTLGGETQYF TGCAGCACTCTAGGCGGTGAGACCCAGTACTTC
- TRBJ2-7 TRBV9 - CASSPQLASYEQYF TGTGCCAGCAGCCCGCAGTTAGCCTCCTACGAGCAGTACTTC
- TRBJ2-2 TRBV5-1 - CASREEGLGTGELFF TGCGCCAGCAGAGAGGAGGGGCTTGGCACCGGGGAGCTGTTTTTT
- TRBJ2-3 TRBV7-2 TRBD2 CASSLSFSGTSENTQYF TGTGCCAGCAGCTTATCCTTCTCCGGGACTAGCGAGAATACGCAGTATTTT
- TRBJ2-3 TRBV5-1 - CASHREASDTDTQYF TGCGCCAGCCACCGAGAGGCTAGCGACACAGATACGCAGTATTTT
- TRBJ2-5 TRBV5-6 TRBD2 CASSLTAGGPETQYF TGTGCCAGCAGCTTGACAGCGGGAGGGCCTGAGACCCAGTACTTC
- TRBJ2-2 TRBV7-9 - CASSFGGKYTGELFF TGTGCCAGCAGCTTCGGAGGGAAATACACCGGGGAGCTGTTTTTT
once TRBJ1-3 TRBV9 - CASSAGNPDGNTIYF TGTGCCAGCAGCGCCGGGAATCCAGACGGAAACACCATATATTTT
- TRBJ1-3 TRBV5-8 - CASSPRPVGNTIYF TGTGCCAGCAGCCCGAGGCCAGTCGGAAACACCATATATTTT
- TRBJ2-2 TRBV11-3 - CASSLDQTEENTGELFF TGTGCCAGCAGCTTAGATCAGACAGAGGAAAACACCGGGGAGCTGTTTTTT
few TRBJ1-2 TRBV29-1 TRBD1 CSVEDWDRGAGGYTF TGCAGCGTTGAAGATTGGGACAGGGGTGCAGGGGGCTACACCTTC